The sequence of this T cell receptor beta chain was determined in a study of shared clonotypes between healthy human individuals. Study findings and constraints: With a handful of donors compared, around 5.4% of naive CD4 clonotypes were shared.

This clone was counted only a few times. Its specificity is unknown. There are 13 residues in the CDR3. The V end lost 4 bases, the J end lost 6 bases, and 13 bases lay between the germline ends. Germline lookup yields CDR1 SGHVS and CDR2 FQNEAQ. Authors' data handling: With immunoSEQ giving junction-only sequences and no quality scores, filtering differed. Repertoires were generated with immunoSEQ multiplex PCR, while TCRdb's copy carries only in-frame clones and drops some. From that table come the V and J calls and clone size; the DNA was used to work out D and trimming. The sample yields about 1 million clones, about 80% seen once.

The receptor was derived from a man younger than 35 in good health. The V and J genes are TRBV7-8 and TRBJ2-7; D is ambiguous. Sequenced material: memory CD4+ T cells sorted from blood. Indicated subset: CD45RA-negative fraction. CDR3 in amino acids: CASSSLDASEQYF. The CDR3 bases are TGTGCCAGCAGCTCACTCGACGCCTCCGAGCAGTACTTC.